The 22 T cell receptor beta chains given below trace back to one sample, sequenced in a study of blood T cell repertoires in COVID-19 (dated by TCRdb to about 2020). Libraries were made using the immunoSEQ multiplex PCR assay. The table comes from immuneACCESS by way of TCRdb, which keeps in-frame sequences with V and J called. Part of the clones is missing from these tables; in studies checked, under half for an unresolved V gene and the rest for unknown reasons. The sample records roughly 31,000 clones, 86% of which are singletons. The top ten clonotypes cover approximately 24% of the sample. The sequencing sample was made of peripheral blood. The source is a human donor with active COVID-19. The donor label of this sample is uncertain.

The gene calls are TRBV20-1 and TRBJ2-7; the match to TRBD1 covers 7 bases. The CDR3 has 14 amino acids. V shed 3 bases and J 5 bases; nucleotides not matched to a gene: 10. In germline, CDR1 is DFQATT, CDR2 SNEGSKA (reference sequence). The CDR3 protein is CSASPQGKEDEQYF. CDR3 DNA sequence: TGCAGTGCTAGTCCACAGGGGAAGGAGGACGAGCAGTACTTC.

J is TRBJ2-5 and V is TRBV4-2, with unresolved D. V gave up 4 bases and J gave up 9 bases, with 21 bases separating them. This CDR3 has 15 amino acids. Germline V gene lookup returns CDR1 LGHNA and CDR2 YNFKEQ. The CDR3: CASSPNRRYLEAQYF. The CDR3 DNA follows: TGTGCCAGCAGCCCGAACCGGCGGTACCTTGAGGCCCAGTACTTC.

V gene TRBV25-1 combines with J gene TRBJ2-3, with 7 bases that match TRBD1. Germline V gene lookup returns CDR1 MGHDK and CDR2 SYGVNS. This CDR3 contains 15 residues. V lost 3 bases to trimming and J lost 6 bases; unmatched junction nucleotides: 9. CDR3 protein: CASSDKQGLGDTQYF. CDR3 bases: TGTGCCAGCAGTGATAAACAGGGGTTAGGGGATACGCAGTATTTT.

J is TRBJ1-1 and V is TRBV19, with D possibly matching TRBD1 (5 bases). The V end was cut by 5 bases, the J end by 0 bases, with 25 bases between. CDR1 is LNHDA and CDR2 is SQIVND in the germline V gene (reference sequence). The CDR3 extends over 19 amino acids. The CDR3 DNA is TGTGCCAGTAGTCCGGCAGGAGGGGCCCGGCAAAGTATGAACACTGAAGCTTTCTTT. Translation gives CASSPAGGARQSMNTEAFF. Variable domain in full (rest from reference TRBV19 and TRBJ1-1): DGGITQSPKYLFRKEGQNVTLSCEQNLNHDAMYWYRQDPGQGLRLIYYSQIVNDFQKGDIAEGYSVSREKKESFPLTVTSAQKNPTAFYLCASSPAGGARQSMNTEAFFGQGTRLTVV.

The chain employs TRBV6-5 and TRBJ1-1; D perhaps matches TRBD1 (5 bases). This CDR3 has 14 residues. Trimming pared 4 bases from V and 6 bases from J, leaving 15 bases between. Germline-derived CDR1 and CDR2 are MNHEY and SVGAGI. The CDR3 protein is CASSSSAGTAEAFF. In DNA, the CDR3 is TGTGCCAGCAGTTCCTCTGCCGGGACTGCTGAAGCTTTCTTT.

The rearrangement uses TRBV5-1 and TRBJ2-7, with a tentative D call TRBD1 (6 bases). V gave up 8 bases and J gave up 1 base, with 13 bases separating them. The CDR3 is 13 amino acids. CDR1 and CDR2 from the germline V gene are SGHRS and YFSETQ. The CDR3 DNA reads TGCGCCAGAGATCGACAGGCGTCCTACGAGCAGTACTTC. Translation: CARDRQASYEQYF.

The chain's CDR3 is CSASWLAGSTDTQYF. The CDR3 DNA follows: TGCAGTGCTAGTTGGCTAGCGGGCTCAACAGATACGCAGTATTTT. The rearrangement uses TRBV20-1 and TRBJ2-3; 8 bases match TRBD2. CDR1 and CDR2 from the germline V gene are DFQATT and SNEGSKA (reference sequence). After removal of 3 bases from V and 3 bases from J, the junction contained 8 bases not matched to a gene. CDR3 length: 15 residues.

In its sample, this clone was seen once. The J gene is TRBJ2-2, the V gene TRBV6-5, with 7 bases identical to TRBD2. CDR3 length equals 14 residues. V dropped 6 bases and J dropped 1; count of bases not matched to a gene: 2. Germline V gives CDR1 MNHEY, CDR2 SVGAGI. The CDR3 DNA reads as TGTGCCAGCAGGCGGGAGATGAACACCGGGGAGCTGTTTTTT. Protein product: CASRREMNTGELFF.

The CDR3 here is CASSLVLAGGPETQYF. As DNA, the CDR3 is TGTGCCAGCAGCTTGGTCCTAGCGGGAGGACCAGAGACCCAGTACTTC. The gene calls are TRBV5-5 and TRBJ2-5; 11 nucleotides match TRBD2. CDR3 length: 16 residues. From germline, CDR1 is SGHKS and CDR2 YYEKEE (reference sequence). V shed 0 bases and J 4 bases; nucleotides not matched to a gene: 5.

CDR3 sequence: CASSIIGGHDGYTF. CDR3 nucleotides: TGTGCCAGTAGTATTATCGGGGGGCACGATGGCTACACCTTC. The chain employs TRBV19 and TRBJ1-2; possible D gene TRBD1, 6 bases. The CDR3 sequence is 14 residues long. The V and J ends lost 3 bases and 6 bases respectively, with 14 bases between them. Germline CDR1 reads LNHDA; CDR2 reads SQIVND (reference sequence).

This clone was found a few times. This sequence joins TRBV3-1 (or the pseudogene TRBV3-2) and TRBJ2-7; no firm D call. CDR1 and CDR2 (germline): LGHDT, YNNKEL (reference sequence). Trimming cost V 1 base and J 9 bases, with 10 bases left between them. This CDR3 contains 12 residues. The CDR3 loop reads CASSQGLQAQYF. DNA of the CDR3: TGTGCCAGCAGCCAAGGGCTGCAGGCGCAGTACTTC.

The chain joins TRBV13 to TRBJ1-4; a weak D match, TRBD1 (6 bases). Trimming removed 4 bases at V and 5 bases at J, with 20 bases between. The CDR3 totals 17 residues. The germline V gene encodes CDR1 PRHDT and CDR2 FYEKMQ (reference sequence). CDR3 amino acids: CASSSSGGGPFNEKLFF. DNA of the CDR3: TGTGCCAGCAGCTCCTCCGGGGGGGGGCCTTTCAATGAAAAACTGTTTTTT.

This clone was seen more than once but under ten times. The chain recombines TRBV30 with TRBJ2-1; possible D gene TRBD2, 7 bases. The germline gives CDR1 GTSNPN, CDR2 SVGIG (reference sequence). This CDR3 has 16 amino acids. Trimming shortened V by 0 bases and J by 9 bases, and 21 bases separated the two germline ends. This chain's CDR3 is CAWSVLDTGGRREQFF. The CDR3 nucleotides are TGTGCCTGGAGTGTACTGGATACGGGGGGCCGCCGTGAGCAGTTCTTC.

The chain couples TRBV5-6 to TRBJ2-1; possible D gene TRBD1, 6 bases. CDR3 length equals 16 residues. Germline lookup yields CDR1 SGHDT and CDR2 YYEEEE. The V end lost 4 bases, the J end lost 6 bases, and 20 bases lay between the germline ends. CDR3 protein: CASSSLGNRASNEQFF. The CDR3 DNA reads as TGTGCCAGCAGCAGTTTGGGAAACAGGGCCAGCAATGAGCAGTTCTTC. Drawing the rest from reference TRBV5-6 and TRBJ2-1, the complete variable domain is DAGVTQSPTHLIKTRGQQVTLRCSPKSGHDTVSWYQQALGQGPQFIFQYYEEEERQRGNFPDRFSGHQFPNYSSELNVNALLLGDSALYLCASSSLGNRASNEQFFGPGTRLTVL.

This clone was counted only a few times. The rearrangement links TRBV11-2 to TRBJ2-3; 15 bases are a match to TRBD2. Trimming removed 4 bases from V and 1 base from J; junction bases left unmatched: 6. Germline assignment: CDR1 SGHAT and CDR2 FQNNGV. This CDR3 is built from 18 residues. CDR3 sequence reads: CASSSGTSGGWGTDTQYF. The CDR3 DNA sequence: TGTGCCAGCAGCTCAGGGACTAGCGGGGGGTGGGGCACAGATACGCAGTATTTT.

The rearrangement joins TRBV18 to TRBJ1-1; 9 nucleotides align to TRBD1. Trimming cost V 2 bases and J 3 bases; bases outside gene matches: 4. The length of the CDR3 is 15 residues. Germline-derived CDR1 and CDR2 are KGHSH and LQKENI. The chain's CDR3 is CASSPETGGDTEAFF. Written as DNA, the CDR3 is TGTGCCAGCTCACCAGAGACAGGGGGGGACACTGAAGCTTTCTTT. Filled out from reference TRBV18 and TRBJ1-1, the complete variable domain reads NAGVMQNPRHLVRRRGQEARLRCSPMKGHSHVYWYRQLPEEGLKFMVYLQKENIIDESGMPKERFSAEFPKEGPSILRIQQVVRGDSAAYFCASSPETGGDTEAFFGQGTRLTVV.

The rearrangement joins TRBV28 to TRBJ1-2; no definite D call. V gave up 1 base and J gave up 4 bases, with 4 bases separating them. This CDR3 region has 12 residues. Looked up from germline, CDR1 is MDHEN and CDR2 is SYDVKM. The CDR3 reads CASSLSGYGYTF. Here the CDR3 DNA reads TGTGCCAGCAGTTTATCGGGCTATGGCTACACCTTC.

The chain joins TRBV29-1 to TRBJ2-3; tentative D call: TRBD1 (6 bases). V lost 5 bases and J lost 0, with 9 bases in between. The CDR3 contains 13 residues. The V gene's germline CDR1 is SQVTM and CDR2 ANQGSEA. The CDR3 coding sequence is TGCAGCGTTTCAAGGGGGAGCACAGATACGCAGTATTTT. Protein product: CSVSRGSTDTQYF.

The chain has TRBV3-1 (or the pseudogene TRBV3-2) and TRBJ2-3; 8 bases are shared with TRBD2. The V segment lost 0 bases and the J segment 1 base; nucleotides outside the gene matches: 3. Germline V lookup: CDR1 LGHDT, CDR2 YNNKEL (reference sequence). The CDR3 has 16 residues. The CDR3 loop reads CASSQDLRGGTDTQYF. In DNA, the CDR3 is TGTGCCAGCAGCCAAGATCTGCGGGGGGGCACAGATACGCAGTATTTT.

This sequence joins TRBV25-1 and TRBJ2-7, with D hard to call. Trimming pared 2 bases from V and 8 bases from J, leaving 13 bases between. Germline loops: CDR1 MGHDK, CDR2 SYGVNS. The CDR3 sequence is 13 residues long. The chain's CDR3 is CASSEVHGGQQYF. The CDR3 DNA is TGTGCCAGCAGTGAAGTTCATGGCGGTCAGCAGTACTTC.

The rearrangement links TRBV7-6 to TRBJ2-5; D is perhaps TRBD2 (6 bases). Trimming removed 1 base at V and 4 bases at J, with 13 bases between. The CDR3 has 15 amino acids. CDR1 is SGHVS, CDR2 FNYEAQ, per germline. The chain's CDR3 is CASSLGLGGGETQYF. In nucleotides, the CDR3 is TGTGCCAGCAGCTTAGGGCTGGGAGGTGGAGAGACCCAGTACTTC.

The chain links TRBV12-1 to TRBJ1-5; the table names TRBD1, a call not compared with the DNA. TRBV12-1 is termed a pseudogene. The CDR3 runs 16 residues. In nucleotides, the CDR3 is TGTGCCAGCACCCTTATACAGGGGGGTGGCAATCAGCCCCAGCATTTT. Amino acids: CASTLIQGGGNQPQHF.